Below, 23 T cell receptor beta chains from the same sample are listed, as sequenced in a study of CD8 T cells in Susac syndrome (dated by TCRdb to the late 2010s). Library creation used the immunoSEQ multiplex PCR assay. RNA was extracted with the RNeasy kit and roughly 0.45 to 1 ug was reverse transcribed using random hexamers. TCRdb trimmed the raw reads at Q25, called clones with MiXCR and kept productive beta chains. Each CDR3 protein appears once, grouped with its most common genes and DNA. In this sample the table shows about 210,000 distinct CDR3 sequences, roughly 96% of which occur a single time. The top ten clonotypes cover around 0.099% of the sample. Sequenced material: CD4+ T cells from PBMCs. The receptors stem from a human donor with multiple sclerosis.

The chain links TRBV1 to TRBJ2-1; the table's D gene call, TRBD1, was not cross checked with the DNA. TRBV1 is reported as a pseudogene. There are 15 residues in the CDR3. The CDR3 loop is CTSSQDREGAHEQFF. The DNA of the CDR3 is TGCACCAGCAGCCAAGATCGGGAGGGGGCCCATGAGCAGTTCTTC.

The chain has TRBV29-1 and TRBJ1-2; TRBD1 agrees at 9 bases. In germline, CDR1 is SQVTM, CDR2 ANQGSEA. The CDR3 runs to 12 residues. Germline trimming cut 7 bases from V and 7 bases from J; bases unmatched to any gene: 7. The CDR3 DNA follows: TGCAGCGCCGGGACAGGGAAGGGTGGCTACACCTTC. Protein: CSAGTGKGGYTF.

This chain connects TRBV14 to TRBJ1-1; D gene uncertain. CDR3 length: 13 amino acids. Germline lookup yields CDR1 SGHDN and CDR2 FVKESK. V was cut by 0 bases and J by 7 bases, with 9 bases left in between. CDR3 amino acids: CASSQDWGFEAFF. CDR3 nucleotides: TGTGCCAGCAGCCAAGATTGGGGATTTGAAGCTTTCTTT.

The chain links TRBV2 to TRBJ1-2; TRBD1 is a possible D gene (6 bases). CDR1 and CDR2 from the germline V gene are SNHLY and FYNNEI. The CDR3 has 15 residues. The ends were cut back, 4 bases at V and 2 bases at J, with 14 bases in the middle. The CDR3 sequence is CASSGGTPVNYGYTF. CDR3 DNA: TGTGCCAGCAGTGGCGGGACACCTGTCAACTATGGCTACACCTTC.

This clonotype showed up just a few times. The V call is TRBV2, the J call TRBJ2-7, with a tentative D call TRBD1 (5 bases). CDR3 length equals 12 residues. Trimming took off 2 bases at V and 4 bases at J, with 6 bases between the two ends. Germline assignment: CDR1 SNHLY and CDR2 FYNNEI. CDR3 coding DNA: TGTGCCAGCAGTGAACAGGGTTACGAGCAGTACTTC. Translation: CASSEQGYEQYF.

The gene calls are TRBV12-3 or TRBV12-4 and TRBJ2-3; a weak D match, TRBD1 (5 bases). The CDR3 is 14 amino acids. Between the trimmed V and J ends, which lost 3 bases and 4 bases, there was a span of 11 bases. CDR3 coding DNA: TGTGCCAGCAGTTTTGGAACAGGTTCAGATACGCAGTATTTT. This encodes CASSFGTGSDTQYF.

The chain employs TRBV7-9 and TRBJ1-2; D remains unclear. V shed 5 bases and J shed 3 bases, with 10 bases lying between them. Germline V CDR1 and CDR2: SEHNR, FQNEAQ (reference sequence). The CDR3 runs to 13 residues. The CDR3 loop is CASSPSPDYGYTF. In nucleotides, the CDR3 is TGTGCCAGCAGCCCCTCCCCTGACTATGGCTACACCTTC.

The chain joins TRBV7-9 to TRBJ2-4, with D unclear. Trimming removed 5 bases from V and 8 bases from J, with 16 bases in between. CDR3 length: 14 amino acids. Germline CDR1 reads SEHNR; CDR2 reads FQNEAQ (reference sequence). CDR3 sequence: CASSQDQSGDIQYF. The CDR3 coding sequence is TGTGCCAGCAGCCAGGACCAGTCAGGTGACATTCAGTACTTC.

The V and J genes are TRBV3-1 and TRBJ2-7, with a weak D call TRBD1 (6 bases). The CDR3 has 14 amino acids. Trimming removed 3 bases from V and 1 base from J, with 10 bases in between. Germline V gene data show CDR1 as LGHDT and CDR2 as YNNKEL (reference sequence). The CDR3 region is CASSQGAESYEQYF. In nucleotides, the CDR3 is TGTGCCAGCAGCCAGGGGGCCGAATCCTACGAGCAGTACTTC.

V and J are TRBV20-1 and TRBJ1-3; no definite D call. The ends were cut back, 3 bases at V and 0 bases at J, with 6 bases in the middle. The CDR3 is 13 residues long. Looked up from germline, CDR1 is DFQATT and CDR2 is SNEGSKA (reference sequence). DNA for the CDR3: TGCAGTGCTAGTTTCACCTCTGGAAACACCATATATTTT. It specifies CSASFTSGNTIYF.

The chain couples TRBV7-2 to TRBJ2-1; D ambiguous. Germline V gene data show CDR1 as SGHTA and CDR2 as FQGNSA. There are 14 residues in the CDR3. With 1 base removed from V and 5 bases from J, the gap between germline ends came to 9 bases. CDR3 DNA: TGTGCCAGCAGCTTAGGGGCAGCAAACAATGAGCAGTTCTTC. Encoded protein: CASSLGAANNEQFF.

This chain uses TRBV7-2 with TRBJ2-3; no clear D. The CDR3 contains 13 residues. Germline CDR1 reads SGHTA; CDR2 reads FQGNSA. Trimming shortened V by 1 base and J by 4 bases, and 6 bases separated the two germline ends. The DNA of the CDR3 is TGTGCCAGCAGCTTAGACGCCGCAGATACGCAGTATTTT. Translating gives CASSLDAADTQYF.

The chain combines TRBV30 with TRBJ2-5; 9 bases are a match to TRBD2. The J segment lost 2 bases and the V segment lost 0 bases, leaving 4 bases of the junction unmatched. The germline V gene encodes CDR1 GTSNPN and CDR2 SVGIG (reference sequence). This CDR3 has 15 amino acids. The CDR3 here is CAWSVAGGSQETQYF. Here the CDR3 DNA reads TGTGCCTGGAGTGTAGCGGGAGGATCTCAAGAGACCCAGTACTTC.

The J gene is TRBJ2-7, the V gene TRBV27, with 11 bases matching TRBD2. The CDR3 has 17 residues. Germline V gene lookup returns CDR1 MNHEY and CDR2 SMNVEV (reference sequence). Germline trimming cut 3 bases from V and 3 bases from J; bases unmatched to any gene: 10. For the CDR3, the DNA is TGTGCCAGCAGTTTGTCCGGGACTAGCGGAAGATACTACGAGCAGTACTTC. Its protein is CASSLSGTSGRYYEQYF.

The chain uses TRBV5-1 and TRBJ2-3; D is unresolved. Trimming stripped 5 bases from V and 5 bases from J, with 18 bases between. CDR1 is SGHRS, CDR2 YFSETQ, per germline. The CDR3 length is 15 residues. The CDR3 DNA is TGCGCCAGCAGGAAGGACGGGCCGATCTTAGATACGCAGTATTTT. Protein: CASRKDGPILDTQYF.

The chain joins TRBV25-1 to TRBJ2-7; D not resolved. This CDR3 contains 13 residues. Germline CDR1 and CDR2: MGHDK and SYGVNS. Trimming took 1 base from V and 7 from J, leaving 11 bases between them. The CDR3 region is CASSELWAGEQYF. CDR3 DNA sequence: TGTGCCAGCAGTGAATTGTGGGCCGGTGAGCAGTACTTC.

The chain joins TRBV30 to TRBJ1-2; D remains ambiguous. This CDR3 is built from 10 residues. Trimming shortened V by 3 bases and J by 12 bases, and 11 bases separated the two germline ends. Germline V gene data show CDR1 as GTSNPN and CDR2 as SVGIG (reference sequence). The DNA for the CDR3 is TGTGCCTGGAGCCCCCCTGGTCACACCTTC. It specifies CAWSPPGHTF.

The chain combines TRBV7-9 with TRBJ1-2; 7 nucleotides align to TRBD1. The CDR3 is 15 residues long. Trimming cost V 5 bases and J 3 bases; bases outside gene matches: 9. Germline V gene sequence: CDR1 SEHNR, CDR2 FQNEAQ (reference sequence). The CDR3 nucleotides are TGTGCCAGCAGCCGCACACCCCAGGGGGACTATGGCTACACCTTC. Amino acids: CASSRTPQGDYGYTF.

The chain employs TRBV4-1 and TRBJ1-1; no reliable D call. The CDR3 totals 14 residues. Per the germline V gene, CDR1 is MGHRA and CDR2 is YSYEKL. V gave up 6 bases and J gave up 1 base, with 12 bases separating them. The CDR3 loop is CASSGPLRNTEAFF. The CDR3 DNA follows: TGCGCCAGCAGTGGGCCACTCAGGAACACTGAAGCTTTCTTT.

The rearrangement joins TRBV7-9 to TRBJ1-3, with D unclear. This CDR3 has 14 amino acids. V was clipped by 5 bases and J by 4 bases, with 12 bases between them. Germline V gene lookup returns CDR1 SEHNR and CDR2 FQNEAQ (reference sequence). The CDR3 region has the DNA TGTGCCAGCAGCCCTGGGGTTTCGGGAAACACCATATATTTT. Protein product: CASSPGVSGNTIYF.

This chain links TRBV12-3 or TRBV12-4 with TRBJ2-5, with 10 bases lining up with TRBD2. Germline trimming cut 3 bases from V and 4 bases from J; bases unmatched to any gene: 2. The CDR3 contains 14 residues. CDR3 DNA: TGTGCCAGCAGTTTCGCTAGCGGGGGAGAGACCCAGTACTTC. Translating it yields CASSFASGGETQYF.

This chain uses TRBV12-5 with TRBJ2-5, with 10 bases aligning to TRBD2. CDR3 length equals 13 residues. Trimming took 6 bases from V and 9 from J; bases not matched to a gene: 7. Germline V gene data show CDR1 as LGHNT and CDR2 as FRNRAP. CDR3 protein: CASGAGGPFAQYF. In nucleotides, the CDR3 is TGTGCTAGTGGAGCGGGAGGGCCGTTTGCCCAGTACTTC.

This chain links TRBV5-4 with TRBJ2-2; D is perhaps TRBD1 (6 bases). Germline-derived CDR1 and CDR2 are SGHNT and YYREEE (reference sequence). This CDR3 is built from 14 residues. V was trimmed by 3 bases and J by 3 bases, leaving 9 bases between them. The CDR3 region is CASSSYRDTGELFF. The CDR3 coding sequence is TGTGCCAGCAGCTCTTACAGGGACACCGGGGAGCTGTTTTTT.